These 10 T cell receptor beta chains came from one sample sequenced in a study of Ad26.COV2.S vaccination and SARS-CoV-2 variants. As for treatment: 15 to 20 received Ad26.COV2.S at low or high dose, single or two shots; 5 received placebo; per-sample allocation not given. Specimens were obtained on day 63 following the first vaccine or placebo injection. TCRdb's table, derived via immunoSEQ multiplex PCR, lists solely in-frame clones and lacks some. This sample has 400,000 to 500,000 clones; 80% to 90% occur once, and the top ten carry 2% to 3%. Here the sequenced sample was peripheral blood, taken in a trial of Ad26.COV2.S vaccine versus placebo. The receptors here all came from a person between 18 and 59 years old who received the Ad26.COV2.S COVID-19 vaccine or a placebo.

This chain uses TRBV2 with TRBJ2-2; D is undetermined. V was clipped by 6 bases and J by 10 bases, with 9 bases between them. Germline values: CDR1 SNHLY, CDR2 FYNNEI. The CDR3 length is 11 residues. CDR3 nucleotide sequence: TGTGCCAGCAGATACTCAGTGGAGCTGTTTTTT. Translating gives CASRYSVELFF.

The rearrangement uses TRBV4-2 and TRBJ1-2; D remains unclear. V lost 0 bases and J 4 bases, leaving 15 bases between the germline ends. Germline CDR1 LGHNA, CDR2 YNFKEQ. The length of the CDR3 is 16 residues. CDR3 sequence (DNA): TGTGCCAGCAGCCAAGACCGCTCAGACGGGCTCTATGGCTACACCTTC. This encodes CASSQDRSDGLYGYTF.

This clone was recorded only once. This rearrangement joins TRBV18 to TRBJ1-3; TRBD1 agrees at 7 bases. The V gene end was trimmed by 3 bases and the J gene end by 0 bases; junction bases not matched to a gene: 2. Looked up from germline, CDR1 is KGHSH and CDR2 is LQKENI. The CDR3 covers 15 residues. DNA of the CDR3: TGTGCCAGCTCACCTAGACAGGGCTCTGGAAACACCATATATTTT. It specifies CASSPRQGSGNTIYF.

J is TRBJ2-1 and V is TRBV29-1; D is perhaps TRBD2 (6 bases). There are 13 residues in the CDR3. Deletions cut 7 bases from V and 0 bases from J, with 10 bases between. Germline V gene lookup returns CDR1 SQVTM and CDR2 ANQGSEA. CDR3 sequence reads: CSGFSGSYNEQFF. The CDR3 region has the DNA TGCAGCGGCTTTAGCGGCTCCTACAATGAGCAGTTCTTC.

The V and J genes are TRBV25-1 and TRBJ2-1, with 7 bases fitting TRBD1. The CDR3 runs 15 residues. CDR1 and CDR2 from the germline V gene are MGHDK and SYGVNS. J lost 8 bases, V lost 1 base, and 8 bases had no gene match. The CDR3 nucleotides are TGTGCCAGCAGTGAATGGGGGCAGGGGGTCGATGAGCAGTTCTTC. Its protein product is CASSEWGQGVDEQFF.

This clone was observed a few times. The chain combines TRBV5-1 with TRBJ1-2; D is possibly TRBD1 (6 bases). Germline V gene data show CDR1 as SGHRS and CDR2 as YFSETQ. Trimming removed 3 bases at V and 8 bases at J, with 14 bases between. This CDR3 is built from 13 residues. Written as DNA, the CDR3 is TGCGCCAGCAGCTCGACAGGTTCTTGGGGCTACACCTTC. It translates to CASSSTGSWGYTF. The whole variable domain, remainder taken from reference TRBV5-1 and TRBJ1-2, is KAGVTQTPRYLIKTRGQQVTLSCSPISGHRSVSWYQQTPGQGLQFLFEYFSETQRNKGNFPGRFSGRQFSNSRSEMNVSTLELGDSALYLCASSSTGSWGYTFGSGTRLTVV.

The genes are TRBV6-6 and TRBJ1-4; D remains unclear. V was pared by 5 bases and J by 7 bases, with 20 bases between. CDR3 length equals 16 residues. CDR1 is MNHNY and CDR2 is SVGAGI in the germline V gene (reference sequence). Written as DNA, the CDR3 is TGTGCCAGCAGTCCCCTGCGAGTGGCTCCAGGTGAAAAACTGTTTTTT. Amino acid sequence: CASSPLRVAPGEKLFF.

This clone came up once. The V and J genes are TRBV7-2 and TRBJ1-1; no clear D gene. The CDR3 extends over 15 amino acids. Germline V lookup: CDR1 SGHTA, CDR2 FQGNSA. Between the trimmed V and J ends, which lost 5 bases and 2 bases, there was a span of 15 bases. This chain's CDR3 is CASSPQRAANTEAFF. The DNA of the CDR3 is TGTGCCAGCAGCCCCCAAAGGGCGGCCAACACTGAAGCTTTCTTT.

Only one count was recorded for this clone. CDR3 protein: CASSLFSSGGYSPV. The CDR3, as DNA: TGTGCCAGCAGCTTATTCTCTAGCGGGGGGTATAGCCCAGTC. The J gene is TRBJ2-7, the V gene TRBV5-6; 11 bases align to TRBD2. CDR3 length: 14 residues. CDR1 is SGHDT, CDR2 YYEEEE, per germline.

This CDR3 is CASSEGGNTDTQYF. In nucleotides, the CDR3 is TGTGCCAGCAGCGAGGGGGGAAACACAGATACGCAGTATTTT. The chain uses TRBV9 and TRBJ2-3; D possibly uses TRBD1 or TRBD2 (6 bases each). V lost 3 bases and J 2 bases, leaving 10 bases between the germline ends. From germline, CDR1 is SGDLS and CDR2 YYNGEE. The CDR3 extends over 14 amino acids.